This T cell receptor (beta chain) was sequenced during a study of shared clonotypes between healthy human individuals (TCRdb year 2020). Regarding the complete study: Three men and a couple of women, aged 18 to 49 years, made up the cohort. For each donor, CD4 naive and CD4 memory were each given three plates, CD8 naive was given two plates, and CD8 memory was given one plate. The study deeply sequenced blood TCR repertoires of several healthy adults to estimate repertoire size and the extent of clonotype sharing between individuals. Different laboratories and diverse techniques were used to prepare libraries and sequence TCR repertoires, to increase sequencing depth and limit assay-specific biases. Per donor, leukapheresis produced somewhere between about 0.94 and 9 billion PBMCs. Summary of the overall study and its limitations: Even with the large sequencing depth, rarefaction of the sorted-subset datasets indicated that sequencing was incomplete. Naive subsets generally had larger estimated clonotype richness than memory subsets. The genetic and exposure-history diversity represented was limited by the small number of donors. Sampling was restricted to blood, and TCR repertoires in tissues likely differ from the TCR repertoires found in blood. Compared with non-shared clonotypes, clonotypes shared by all four sorted-subset donors had higher generation probabilities. When a handful of donors were compared, the shared fraction of clonotypes was around 5% for naive CD4, 3.5% to 4% for naive CD8, 2.3% for memory CD4, and roughly 0.43% for memory CD8. Based on pairwise subsampling, the degree of clonotype sharing among donors was expected to be affected by sequencing depth.

Donors were healthy HIV-negative adults with no recently reported acute infections or vaccinations. Every donor was a Caucasian adult residing in Nashville, Tennessee, USA. CD4+ T cells were enriched by magnetic negative selection, after which naive cells were positively selected on CD45RA and the negative fraction was taken as the memory subset. After blood collection by leukapheresis, PBMCs were isolated using Ficoll-Histopaque density gradient centrifugation and then cryopreserved in the vapor phase of liquid nitrogen. Analytical flow cytometry was used to check the purity and quantity of each magnetically sorted T cell population. Genomic DNA was isolated from each sorted fraction and quantified by UV absorbance on a Nanodrop 2000c. The CDR3 numbers 14 residues from cysteine through phenylalanine. Solely the CDR3 DNA is kept, with 42 bases framed from the first base. Using the deep immunoSEQ assay, TCR CDR3 regions were amplified from genomic DNA by multiplex PCR. Extracted genomic DNA from each cell subset was spread evenly across all wells of several immunoSEQ 96-well plates, with each plate serving as a replicate. For sorted subsets, 150 to 200 ng genomic DNA, equal to 30,000 or so T cell genomes, was loaded into each replicate PCR. The purified libraries were quantified using a Qubit 3.0 fluorometer, sized with a Bioanalyzer 2100, and then quantified again using the KAPA Library Quantification kit. Every immunoSEQ 96-well plate was sequenced on a separate single-read 150-cycle Illumina NextSeq 550 flow cell. As for how the authors treated the data: The immunoSEQ output contained only junctional sequences without quality scores, so filtering could not match that applied to full-length reads. To assign V/J genes and CDR3, sequences were annotated using PyIR, a Python wrapper for IgBLAST v1.9, with IMGT germline references. Reads with weak V/J assignments (E-value above 1e-6), missing CDR3, stop codons, out-of-frame junctions, or ambiguous translated residues were removed. A V3J clonotype was defined by an identical inferred V gene, J gene, and CDR3 amino acid sequence. The percentage overlap between two repertoires was calculated by dividing the number of shared unique clonotypes by the size of the smaller repertoire. RTK rarefaction, the Chao1 estimator, and Recon v2.1 estimates of unobserved clonotypes were used to assess repertoire richness. For all TCRbeta clonotypes obtained by the gDNA method from a few donors, generation probabilities were computed with OLGA. This is the immuneACCESS table as TCRdb keeps it, with only in-frame sequences that have V and J called. A part of the clones is gone; compared with another copy, unresolved V genes explain less than half, and the rest is unexplained. V, J and clone size were drawn from that table, and D and trimming were deduced from the DNA. The sample data list about a million clones, and 77% of these were observed just once. The top ten clonotypes cover roughly 0.82% of the sample.

Of note for this clone: Its antigen remains unidentified. There are no base qualities to consult, and no much larger clone falls within one base.

The receptor's source is a man between 18 and 29 years old in good health. Some clones in this sample may be carry-over from other donors' samples. Sequenced input: memory CD4+ T cells from PBMCs. Sample cell subset or site, as interpreted from the label and publication: CD45RA-negative fraction. This chain is built from TRBV21-1 and TRBJ2-7; the table assigns TRBD2, which was not confirmed against the DNA. TRBV21-1 is a listed pseudogene. The CDR3 protein is CAMPCPVLSYEQYF. DNA sequence: TGTGCCATGCCATGTCCGGTTCTCTCCTACGAGCAGTACTTC.